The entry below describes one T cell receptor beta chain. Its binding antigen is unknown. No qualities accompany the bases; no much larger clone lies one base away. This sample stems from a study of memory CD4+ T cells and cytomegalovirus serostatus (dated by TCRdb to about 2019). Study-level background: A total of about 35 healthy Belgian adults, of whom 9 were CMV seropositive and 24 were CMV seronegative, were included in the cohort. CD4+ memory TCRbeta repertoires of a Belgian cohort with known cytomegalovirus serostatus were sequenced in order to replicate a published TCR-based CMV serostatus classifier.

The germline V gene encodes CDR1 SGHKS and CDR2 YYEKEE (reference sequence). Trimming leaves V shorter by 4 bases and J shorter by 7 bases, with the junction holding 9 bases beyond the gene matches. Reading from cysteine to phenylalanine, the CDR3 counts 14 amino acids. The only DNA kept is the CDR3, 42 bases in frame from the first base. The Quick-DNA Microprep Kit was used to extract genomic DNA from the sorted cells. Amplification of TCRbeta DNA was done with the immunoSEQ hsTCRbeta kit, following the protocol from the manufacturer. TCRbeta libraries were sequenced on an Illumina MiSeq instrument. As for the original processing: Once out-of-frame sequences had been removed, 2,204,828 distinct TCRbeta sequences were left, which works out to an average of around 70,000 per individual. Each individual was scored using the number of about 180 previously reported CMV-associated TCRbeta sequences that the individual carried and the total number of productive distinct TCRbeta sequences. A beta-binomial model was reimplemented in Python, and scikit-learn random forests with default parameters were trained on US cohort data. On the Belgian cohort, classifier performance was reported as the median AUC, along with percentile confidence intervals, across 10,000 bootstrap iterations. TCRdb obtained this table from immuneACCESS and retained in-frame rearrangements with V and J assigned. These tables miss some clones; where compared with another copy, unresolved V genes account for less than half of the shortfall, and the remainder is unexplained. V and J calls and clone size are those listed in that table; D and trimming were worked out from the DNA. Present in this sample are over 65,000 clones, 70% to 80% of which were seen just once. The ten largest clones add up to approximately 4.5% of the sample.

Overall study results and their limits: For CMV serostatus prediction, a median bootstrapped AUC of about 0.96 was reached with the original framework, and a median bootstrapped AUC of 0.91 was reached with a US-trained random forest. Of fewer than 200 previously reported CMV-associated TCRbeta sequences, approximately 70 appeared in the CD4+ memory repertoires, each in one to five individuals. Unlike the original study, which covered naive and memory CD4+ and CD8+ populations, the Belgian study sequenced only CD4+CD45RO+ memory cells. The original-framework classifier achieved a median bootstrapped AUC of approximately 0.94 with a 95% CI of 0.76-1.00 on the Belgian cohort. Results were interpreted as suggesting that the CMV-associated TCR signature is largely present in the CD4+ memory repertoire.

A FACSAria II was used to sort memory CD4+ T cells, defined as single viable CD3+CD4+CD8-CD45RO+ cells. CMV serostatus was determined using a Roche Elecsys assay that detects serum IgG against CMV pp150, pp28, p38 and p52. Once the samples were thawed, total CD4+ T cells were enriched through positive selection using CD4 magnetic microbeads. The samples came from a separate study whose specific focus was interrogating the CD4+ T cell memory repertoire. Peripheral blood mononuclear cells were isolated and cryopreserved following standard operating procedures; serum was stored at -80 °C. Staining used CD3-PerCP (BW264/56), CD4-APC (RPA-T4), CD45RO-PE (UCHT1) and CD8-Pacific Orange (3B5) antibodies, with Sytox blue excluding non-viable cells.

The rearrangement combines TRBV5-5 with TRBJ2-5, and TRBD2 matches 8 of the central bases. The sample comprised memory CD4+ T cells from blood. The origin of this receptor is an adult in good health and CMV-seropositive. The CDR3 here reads CASSPSGGRVTQYF. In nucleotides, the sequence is TGTGCCAGCAGCCCAAGCGGGGGCCGGGTGACCCAGTACTTC. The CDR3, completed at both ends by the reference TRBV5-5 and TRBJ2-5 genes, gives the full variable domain DAGVTQSPTHLIKTRGQQVTLRCSPISGHKSVSWYQQVLGQGPQFIFQYYEKEERGRGNFPDRFSARQFPNYSSELNVNALLLGDSALYLCASSPSGGRVTQYFGPGTRLLVL.